This section outlines one T cell receptor beta chain sequence together with its context. This entry comes from a study of cytomegalovirus exposure and HLA in healthy donors. Trimming removed 0 bases from V and 0 bases from J, with 12 bases in between. This CDR3 region has 17 residues. CDR1 and CDR2 (germline): SGHRS, YFSETQ. Data came from immunoSEQ multiplex PCR; TCRdb stores just in-frame clones and leaves some out. The sample lists about 44,000 clones, approximately 94% occurring once. J is TRBJ1-4 and V is TRBV5-1; D remains ambiguous. This TCR was sampled from a woman aged 18-29 years in good health and CMV-seronegative. Specimen: PBMCs. Here the CDR3 reads CASSLGLGDPTNEKLFF. Written as DNA, the CDR3 is TGCGCCAGCAGCTTGGGTTTAGGAGACCCAACTAATGAAAAACTGTTTTTT. Full variable domain (outside the CDR3, taken from reference TRBV5-1 and TRBJ1-4): KAGVTQTPRYLIKTRGQQVTLSCSPISGHRSVSWYQQTPGQGLQFLFEYFSETQRNKGNFPGRFSGRQFSNSRSEMNVSTLELGDSALYLCASSLGLGDPTNEKLFFGSGTQLSVL.